Below are 21 T cell receptor beta chains sequenced from a single sample in a study of naive and memory T cell subsets. Two oligonucleotides, mixed equimolar, formed the beta constant-region primer covering TRBC1 and TRBC2. The ligated cDNA underwent four PCR rounds using SP2 and nested alpha and beta constant-region primers. TCRdb passed the UMI-ligation and nested PCR reads through MiXCR, listing each CDR3 protein once. The table has over 100,000 distinct CDR3 sequences, 35% to 40% seen once. Sequencing was carried out using central memory CD4+ T cells from blood. These receptors were obtained from a human donor in good health.

This clonotype was seen at least ten times. The chain is built from TRBV12-3 or TRBV12-4 and TRBJ2-7, with D unclear. The CDR3 runs 11 residues. The V gene lost 4 bases and the J gene lost 1 base, with 2 bases spanning the gap. The CDR3 nucleotides read TGTGCCAGCAGTTCATCCTACGAGCAGTACTTC. It yields the protein CASSSSYEQYF.

The chain couples TRBV12-3 or TRBV12-4 to TRBJ1-1; no definite D call. The CDR3 runs to 10 residues. The V end lost 6 bases, the J end lost 2 bases, and 1 base lay between the germline ends. CDR3 protein: CASRNTEAFF. The DNA for the CDR3 is TGTGCCAGCAGAAACACTGAAGCTTTCTTT.

This clonotype was counted a few times. The CDR3 sequence is CAWTPGRRNTEAFF. Written as DNA, the CDR3 is TGTGCCTGGACCCCGGGACGGCGGAACACTGAAGCTTTCTTT. The rearrangement joins TRBV30 to TRBJ1-1; maybe TRBD1 (5 bases). This CDR3 is 14 amino acids long. CDR1 and CDR2 from the germline V gene are GTSNPN and SVGIG (reference sequence). The V end was cut by 4 bases, the J end by 1 base, with 13 bases between.

The table lists this clonotype with a count of one. The chain employs TRBV7-8 and TRBJ2-1; D gene unclear. Trimming pared 4 bases from V and 0 bases from J, leaving 16 bases between. This CDR3 region has 17 residues. The germline V gene encodes CDR1 SGHVS and CDR2 FQNEAQ. CDR3 sequence: CASSSPSGPSSYNEQFF. The CDR3 coding sequence is TGTGCCAGCAGCTCTCCTTCGGGTCCGAGCTCCTACAATGAGCAGTTCTTC.

This clonotype was observed a few times. The CDR3 DNA is TGCGCCAGCAGCGTCCAACTAGCGGGAGGGTCGAACAATGAGCAGTTCTTC. Encoded protein: CASSVQLAGGSNNEQFF. This rearrangement joins TRBV5-1 to TRBJ2-1, with 13 nucleotides matching TRBD2. The junction had 9 bases not matched to a gene; V was cut back by 4 bases and J by 5 bases. The CDR3 runs 17 residues. Germline V gene lookup returns CDR1 SGHRS and CDR2 YFSETQ.

The chain has TRBV10-2 and TRBJ1-3, with TRBD1 identical over 10 bases. CDR1 WSHSY and CDR2 SAAADI come from the germline V gene. The CDR3 runs to 12 residues. The junction had 5 bases not matched to a gene; V was cut back by 10 bases and J by 8 bases. CDR3 in amino acids: CATRTGGDTIYF. CDR3 sequence (DNA): TGCGCCACAAGGACAGGGGGGGACACCATATATTTT.

This clonotype was observed a few times. DNA of the CDR3: TGTGCCAGCAGAAGGGGAGGGGGGAACACTGAAGCTTTCTTT. Translated: CASRRGGGNTEAFF. This chain links TRBV28 with TRBJ1-1; a possible D gene is TRBD1 (6 bases). Germline V gives CDR1 MDHEN, CDR2 SYDVKM. V lost 6 bases and J lost 1, with 12 bases in between. The CDR3 extends over 14 amino acids.

This clonotype was counted only a few times. The genes are TRBV6-2 or TRBV6-3 and TRBJ1-4; D gene ambiguous. Germline V CDR1 and CDR2: MNHEY, SVGEGT. The CDR3 length is 14 residues. The V end was cut by 3 bases, the J end by 7 bases, with 12 bases between. This chain's CDR3 is CASSYNPEREKLFF. The CDR3 region has the DNA TGTGCCAGCAGTTATAACCCCGAACGTGAAAAACTGTTTTTT.

V is TRBV28 and J is TRBJ2-7; a possible D gene is TRBD2 (5 bases). The CDR3 runs to 12 residues. V lost 8 bases to trimming and J lost 3 bases, with 11 bases between them. The V gene's germline CDR1 is MDHEN and CDR2 SYDVKM. The DNA for the CDR3 is TGTGCCAGCGGATTAGGAGGCTACGAGCAGTACTTC. This encodes CASGLGGYEQYF. The whole variable domain, remainder taken from reference TRBV28 and TRBJ2-7, is DVKVTQSSRYLVKRTGEKVFLECVQDMDHENMFWYRQDPGLGLRLIYFSYDVKMKEKGDIPEGYSVSREKKERFSLILESASTNQTSMYLCASGLGGYEQYFGPGTRLTVT.

This clonotype occurred a few times. The rearrangement links TRBV3-1 to TRBJ1-3, with D unclear. This CDR3 is built from 14 residues. Between the trimmed V and J ends, which lost 2 bases and 3 bases, there was a span of 8 bases. Germline-derived CDR1 and CDR2 are LGHDT and YNNKEL (reference sequence). CDR3 amino acids: CASSQSAGGNTIYF. The CDR3, as DNA: TGTGCCAGCAGCCAATCGGCGGGTGGAAACACCATATATTTT.

This clonotype was counted between two and nine times. The chain employs TRBV15 and TRBJ2-4, with D possibly TRBD1 on 5 matching bases. V lost 3 bases to trimming and J lost 3 bases, with 9 bases between them. CDR3 length: 14 residues. Germline CDR1 LNHNV, CDR2 YYDKDF (reference sequence). CDR3 protein: CATSSDRVKNIQYF. The CDR3 region has the DNA TGTGCCACCAGCAGCGACAGAGTCAAAAACATTCAGTACTTC.

The count of this clonotype is one. The chain uses TRBV28 and TRBJ2-7; the match to TRBD1 covers 8 bases. Germline loops: CDR1 MDHEN, CDR2 SYDVKM. The CDR3 runs to 15 residues. With V trimmed by 6 bases and J by 0 bases, 7 bases remained unmatched. As DNA, the CDR3 is TGTGCCAGCAGAAGGCTAGGACAGGGCTCCTACGAGCAGTACTTC. Translated: CASRRLGQGSYEQYF.

This clonotype has a handful of counts. The rearrangement uses TRBV29-1 and TRBJ1-2; no reliable D call. V was trimmed by 7 bases and J by 8 bases, leaving 11 bases between them. Germline CDR1 SQVTM, CDR2 ANQGSEA. The CDR3 totals 10 residues. CDR3 amino acids: CSAADAGYTF. The DNA for the CDR3 is TGCAGCGCCGCGGATGCGGGCTACACCTTC.

Only a few counts were recorded for this clonotype. The V call is TRBV7-2, the J call TRBJ2-1; 8 nucleotides match TRBD1. Trimming removed 4 bases from V and 0 bases from J; junction bases left unmatched: 2. Germline CDR1 and CDR2: SGHTA and FQGNSA. This CDR3 spans 15 amino acids. The CDR3, as DNA: TGTGCCAGCAGCTCGGACAGGGCCTCCTACAATGAGCAGTTCTTC. Protein product: CASSSDRASYNEQFF.

The V gene is TRBV3-1, the J gene TRBJ2-3; possible D gene TRBD1, 5 bases. This CDR3 contains 14 residues. Germline loops: CDR1 LGHDT, CDR2 YNNKEL (reference sequence). V shed 4 bases and J shed 1 base, with 9 bases lying between them. The CDR3 reads CASSRGGGTDTQYF. As DNA, the CDR3 is TGTGCCAGCAGCCGGGGCGGAGGCACAGATACGCAGTATTTT.

This clonotype has only a few counts. This chain joins TRBV7-2 and TRBJ2-3; the D gene is possibly TRBD1 (5 bases). CDR1 SGHTA and CDR2 FQGNSA come from the germline V gene. The germline V and J ends were trimmed by 5 bases and 4 bases, with 16 bases remaining between them. The CDR3 has 15 amino acids. This chain's CDR3 is CASSPLPQGADTQYF. CDR3 coding DNA: TGTGCCAGCAGCCCCCTTCCGCAGGGCGCAGATACGCAGTATTTT.

This chain connects TRBV6-6 to TRBJ2-1; the D gene is possibly TRBD1 (6 bases). This CDR3 has 14 residues. Per germline, CDR1 MNHNY and CDR2 SVGAGI (reference sequence). V lost 2 bases and J lost 8, with 13 bases in between. This CDR3 is CASSYLEDSHEQFF. In nucleotides, the CDR3 is TGTGCCAGCAGTTACCTCGAGGACAGCCATGAGCAGTTCTTC.

This clonotype has ten or more counts. The V gene is TRBV10-2, the J gene TRBJ1-5; a possible D gene is TRBD1 (5 bases). The V gene's germline CDR1 is WSHSY and CDR2 SAAADI. The germline V and J ends were trimmed by 0 bases and 5 bases, with 8 bases remaining between them. CDR3 length: 14 residues. The CDR3 sequence is CASSESDSHQPQHF. The CDR3 DNA sequence: TGCGCCAGCAGTGAGTCTGACAGCCATCAGCCCCAGCATTTT.

The rearrangement links TRBV5-4 to TRBJ2-3, with TRBD2 matching 10 bases. Germline CDR1 reads SGHNT; CDR2 reads YYREEE (reference sequence). This CDR3 region has 17 residues. V shed 4 bases and J 4 bases; nucleotides not matched to a gene: 12. CDR3: CASSLLAGGLVPDTQYF. CDR3 nucleotide sequence: TGTGCCAGCAGCCTCTTAGCGGGAGGCCTCGTCCCAGATACGCAGTATTTT.

The genes are TRBV4-1 and TRBJ2-6, with D unresolved. The CDR3 runs to 18 residues. V lost 6 bases, J lost 0 bases, and 18 bases lay in between. Germline V gives CDR1 MGHRA, CDR2 YSYEKL. CDR3: CASSQQQSSGSGANVLTF. CDR3 DNA: TGCGCCAGCAGTCAACAACAGAGCTCTGGCTCTGGGGCCAACGTCCTGACTTTC.

The chain is built from TRBV27 and TRBJ1-1; D is ambiguous. The CDR3 runs 13 residues. The germline V gene has CDR1 MNHEY and CDR2 SMNVEV (reference sequence). Deletions cut 6 bases from V and 0 bases from J, with 8 bases between. Here the CDR3 reads CASRHRMNTEAFF. The DNA of the CDR3 is TGTGCCAGCAGGCACAGAATGAACACTGAAGCTTTCTTT.